A single sample gave rise to the 29 T cell receptor beta chains below, sequenced in a study of post-analysis software for immune sequencing data. Points from the study as a whole: Compared with controls, patients had more of 4 or 5 TRBV segments, including TRBV5-6, TRBV5-1 and TRBV20-1.

These receptors' targets are unknown. Prepared TCR beta cDNA libraries contained unique molecular identifiers. MiXCR was run by TCRdb on the PCR reads, yielding one entry per CDR3 protein. Seen here are about 560,000 distinct CDR3 sequences, around 44% observed once, and the top ten hold more than 1.5%. Sequenced sample: blood. These receptors were obtained from a girl between 5 and 17 years old with multiple sclerosis.

The rearrangement uses TRBV29-1 and TRBJ2-7, with 8 bases that match TRBD1. The end of the DNA aligns better with TRBJ2-5, so the J call may be wrong. CDR1 and CDR2 from the germline V gene are SQVTM and ANQGSEA. The CDR3 covers 13 residues. The CDR3 nucleotides read TGCAGCGTTGAATCAGGGGGCTGGGAGACCCAGTACTTC. It translates to CSVESGGWETQYF.

This clonotype was seen a few times. CDR3 nucleotide sequence: TGCGCCAGCAGCTTGCGGTCCAATGAGCAGTTCTTC. Amino acid sequence: CASSLRSNEQFF. The chain combines TRBV5-1 with TRBJ2-1, with D hard to call. Germline V gives CDR1 SGHRS, CDR2 YFSETQ. The CDR3 spans 12 residues. Trimming took off 1 base at V and 6 bases at J, with 5 bases between the two ends.

This chain links TRBV20-1 with TRBJ2-4, with 7 bases lining up with TRBD1. CDR3 length: 14 amino acids. Germline V gene data show CDR1 as DFQATT and CDR2 as SNEGSKA (reference sequence). V lost 7 bases and J lost 0; bases outside the gene matches: 6. The CDR3, as DNA: TGCAGTGGAGGGACAGATATAGCCAAAAACATTCAGTACTTC. This sequence encodes CSGGTDIAKNIQYF.

A few counts support this clonotype. The J gene is TRBJ1-2, the V gene TRBV12-3 or TRBV12-4; 8 positions agree with TRBD1. This CDR3 is built from 14 residues. With 3 bases clipped from V and 3 bases from J, the junction kept 3 bases outside the gene matches. The CDR3 DNA follows: TGTGCCAGCAGTTTCGGACAGGGATACTATGGCTACACCTTC. Amino acids: CASSFGQGYYGYTF.

A few counts support this clonotype. The chain combines TRBV12-3 or TRBV12-4 with TRBJ2-7, with TRBD2 matching 15 bases. After removal of 6 bases from V and 7 bases from J, the junction contained 4 bases not matched to a gene. CDR3 length equals 14 residues. The CDR3, as DNA: TGTGCCAGCAGCCGGACTAGCGGGAGGGGTGAGCAGTACTTC. It translates to CASSRTSGRGEQYF.

The chain has TRBV10-1 and TRBJ2-1; D possibly corresponds to TRBD2 (5 bases). The germline V gene encodes CDR1 WNHNN and CDR2 SYGVQD (reference sequence). The CDR3 length is 11 residues. The germline V and J ends were trimmed by 9 bases and 8 bases, with 11 bases remaining between them. CDR3 in DNA: TGCGCCAGTAGGGCGGGCGATGAGCAGTTCTTC. Translating it yields CASRAGDEQFF.

This clonotype was seen more than once but under ten times. The chain carries TRBV20-1 and TRBJ1-5; D possibly corresponds to TRBD1 (6 bases). With 6 bases removed from V and 5 bases from J, the gap between germline ends came to 14 bases. This CDR3 comprises 13 residues. The germline CDR1 and CDR2 sequences are DFQATT and SNEGSKA (reference sequence). The CDR3 DNA reads TGCAGTGCACAGACAGGCCCAGATCAGCCCCAGCATTTT. As protein: CSAQTGPDQPQHF.

This chain connects TRBV7-8 to TRBJ1-1; no firm D call. CDR3 length: 15 amino acids. Trimming removed 5 bases at V and 1 base at J, with 14 bases between. The germline V gene encodes CDR1 SGHVS and CDR2 FQNEAQ. CDR3 region: CASSTPRAENTEAFF. Here the CDR3 DNA reads TGTGCCAGCAGCACCCCTAGGGCGGAGAACACTGAAGCTTTCTTT.

The CDR3 loop is CASSQYRRGFNTEAFF. Written as DNA, the CDR3 is TGTGCCAGCAGCCAGTATAGAAGAGGGTTCAACACTGAAGCTTTCTTT. V usage is TRBV11-2 and J usage is TRBJ1-1, with unresolved D. Germline V CDR1 and CDR2: SGHAT, FQNNGV. Trimming took off 5 bases at V and 2 bases at J, with 18 bases between the two ends. This CDR3 comprises 16 residues.

CDR3: CSVDPASGTITDTQYF. The CDR3 region has the DNA TGCAGCGTTGACCCGGCTAGCGGCACAATCACAGATACGCAGTATTTT. V usage is TRBV29-1 and J usage is TRBJ2-3; TRBD2 matches at 7 bases. The CDR3 totals 16 residues. J gave up 2 bases and V 3 bases, and 11 bases lay outside the gene matches. Per germline, CDR1 SQVTM and CDR2 ANQGSEA.

The chain couples TRBV15 to TRBJ1-2; TRBD1 is a possible D gene (5 bases). V shed 0 bases and J shed 2 bases, with 19 bases lying between them. The CDR3 runs to 18 residues. Germline CDR1 is LNHNV and CDR2 is YYDKDF (reference sequence). CDR3 bases: TGTGCCACCAGCAGAGATCCACTATCAGGGAAGCTCAACTATGGCTACACCTTC. Translation: CATSRDPLSGKLNYGYTF. The full variable domain, with the rest looked up from reference TRBV15 and TRBJ1-2, is DAMVIQNPRYQVTQFGKPVTLSCSQTLNHNVMYWYQQKSSQAPKLLFHYYDKDFNNEADTPDNFQSRRPNTSFCFLDIRSPGLGDTAMYLCATSRDPLSGKLNYGYTFGSGTRLTVV.

The V gene is TRBV11-2, the J gene TRBJ1-1; D remains ambiguous. The germline V gene encodes CDR1 SGHAT and CDR2 FQNNGV. The CDR3 sequence is 14 residues long. The V and J ends lost 3 bases and 3 bases respectively, with 11 bases between them. The CDR3 sequence is CASSFPPPDTEAFF. Here the CDR3 DNA reads TGTGCCAGCAGCTTCCCTCCACCGGACACTGAAGCTTTCTTT. Supplemented by reference TRBV11-2 and TRBJ1-1, the full variable domain reads EAGVAQSPRYKIIEKRQSVAFWCNPISGHATLYWYQQILGQGPKLLIQFQNNGVVDDSQLPKDRFSAERLKGVDSTLKIQPAKLEDSAVYLCASSFPPPDTEAFFGQGTRLTVV.

The rearrangement joins TRBV6-1 to TRBJ2-3; 7 nucleotides line up with TRBD1. V was clipped by 8 bases and J by 6 bases; unmatched bases: 5. From germline, CDR1 is MNHNS and CDR2 SASEGT. The length of the CDR3 is 12 residues. The CDR3 region is CASAPTGDTQYF. The CDR3 nucleotides are TGTGCCAGCGCACCGACAGGGGATACGCAGTATTTT.

The rearrangement links TRBV6-6 to TRBJ1-1, with no clear D. There are 9 residues in the CDR3. V was clipped by 5 bases and J by 8 bases, with 3 bases between them. CDR1 and CDR2 (germline): MNHNY, SVGAGI (reference sequence). In DNA form, the CDR3 reads TGTGCCAGCAGTCGAGAAGCTTTCTTT. Protein product: CASSREAFF.

The rearrangement links TRBV24-1 to TRBJ2-3; TRBD1 agrees at 8 bases. CDR1 KGHDR and CDR2 SFDVKD come from the germline V gene. The J segment lost 3 bases and the V segment lost 5 bases, leaving 6 bases of the junction unmatched. The length of the CDR3 is 15 residues. The DNA of the CDR3 is TGTGCCACCAGTGGACAGGGGAGTGGGACAGATACGCAGTATTTT. It codes for CATSGQGSGTDTQYF.

J is TRBJ1-5 and V is TRBV15; D is undetermined. The germline gives CDR1 LNHNV, CDR2 YYDKDF (reference sequence). The CDR3 consists of 17 residues. Trimming removed 0 bases at V and 1 base at J, with 13 bases between. CDR3 sequence reads: CATSRDNSRQSNQPQHF. The CDR3 DNA sequence: TGTGCCACCAGCAGAGATAATTCCCGTCAGAGCAATCAGCCCCAGCATTTT.

This clonotype has only a few counts. The V and J genes are TRBV27 and TRBJ1-5; a possible D gene is TRBD1 (6 bases). There are 14 residues in the CDR3. Germline V gives CDR1 MNHEY, CDR2 SMNVEV (reference sequence). Trimming cost V 4 bases and J 0 bases, with 7 bases left between them. The DNA of the CDR3 is TGTGCCAGCAGTTGGACAGATAGCAATCAGCCCCAGCATTTT. It yields the protein CASSWTDSNQPQHF.

This clonotype came up a few times. The rearrangement links TRBV9 to TRBJ1-2; D possibly corresponds to TRBD1 (5 bases). V gave up 3 bases and J gave up 7 bases, with 13 bases separating them. Germline loops: CDR1 SGDLS, CDR2 YYNGEE. The CDR3 contains 13 residues. The CDR3 sequence is CASSAMDGGGYTF. CDR3 in DNA: TGTGCCAGCAGCGCCATGGACGGGGGTGGCTACACCTTC.

This clonotype has only a few counts. The rearrangement links TRBV20-1 to TRBJ2-7; 10 bases fit TRBD1. The germline CDR1 and CDR2 sequences are DFQATT and SNEGSKA (reference sequence). J gave up 2 bases and V 0 bases, and 7 bases lay outside the gene matches. The CDR3 has 16 residues. This CDR3 reads CSARDKDRGGTYEQYF. The CDR3 DNA sequence: TGCAGTGCTAGAGACAAGGACAGGGGGGGGACCTACGAGCAGTACTTC.

This chain's CDR3 is CASSPLGVGPQHF. The CDR3 DNA sequence: TGTGCCAGCAGCCCCCTGGGTGTAGGGCCCCAGCATTTT. This sequence joins TRBV12-3 or TRBV12-4 and TRBJ1-5, with no clear D. The V and J ends lost 6 bases and 9 bases respectively, with 15 bases between them. This CDR3 is built from 13 residues.

V and J are TRBV7-9 and TRBJ2-3; 10 positions match TRBD1. The CDR3 contains 15 residues. From germline, CDR1 is SEHNR and CDR2 FQNEAQ (reference sequence). The junction had 11 bases not matched to a gene; V was cut back by 5 bases and J by 9 bases. CDR3 sequence: CASSPGTGVSGTQYF. CDR3 DNA sequence: TGTGCCAGCAGCCCCGGGACAGGGGTATCGGGGACGCAGTATTTT.

The J gene is TRBJ1-2, the V gene TRBV6-2 or TRBV6-3; D may be TRBD1 (6 bases). Trimming removed 5 bases at V and 6 bases at J, with 13 bases between. This CDR3 is built from 13 residues. Germline V CDR1 and CDR2: MNHEY, SVGEGT. CDR3 sequence reads: CASSGAGGHGYTF. Written as DNA, the CDR3 is TGTGCCAGCAGTGGCGCCGGGGGCCATGGCTACACCTTC.

The chain combines TRBV12-3 or TRBV12-4 with TRBJ1-2; 9 nucleotides agree with TRBD1. This CDR3 is 15 amino acids long. V trimming: 2 bases; J trimming: 4 bases; junction bases outside the gene matches: 5. CDR3 nucleotides: TGTGCCAGCAGTTTACTTACAGGGGGCAGCTATGGCTACACCTTC. Protein product: CASSLLTGGSYGYTF.

A few counts support this clonotype. V is TRBV3-1 and J is TRBJ2-1, with TRBD1 matching over 7 bases. This CDR3 contains 14 residues. Germline trimming cut 4 bases from V and 6 bases from J; bases unmatched to any gene: 6. Germline V gene sequence: CDR1 LGHDT, CDR2 YNNKEL (reference sequence). This CDR3 is CASSLTGPINEQFF. CDR3 nucleotide sequence: TGTGCCAGCAGCCTGACAGGGCCCATCAATGAGCAGTTCTTC.

This chain uses TRBV7-9 with TRBJ2-5; TRBD2 agrees at 7 bases. There are 14 residues in the CDR3. From germline, CDR1 is SEHNR and CDR2 FQNEAQ (reference sequence). J was trimmed by 5 bases and V by 5 bases; bases with no gene match: 8. This CDR3 reads CASSERAGDETQYF. CDR3 bases: TGTGCCAGCAGCGAAAGGGCGGGAGATGAGACCCAGTACTTC. Full variable domain (outside the CDR3, taken from reference TRBV7-9 and TRBJ2-5): DTGVSQNPRHKITKRGQNVTFRCDPISEHNRLYWYRQTLGQGPEFLTYFQNEAQLEKSRLLSDRFSAERPKGSFSTLEIQRTEQGDSAMYLCASSERAGDETQYFGPGTRLLVL.

The chain carries TRBV20-1 and TRBJ2-1; 7 bases map to TRBD1. CDR1 and CDR2 (germline): DFQATT, SNEGSKA (reference sequence). This CDR3 is built from 13 residues. V was pared by 0 bases and J by 16 bases, with 12 bases of the junction left unmatched. The CDR3 DNA reads TGCAGTGCTAGAGATCTCGAGGGGACAGCTTCCTTCTTC. It is translated as CSARDLEGTASFF.

Written as DNA, the CDR3 is TGTGCCAGCAGTATAAATCAGGGGGCGAATGAGCAGTTCTTC. Its translation: CASSINQGANEQFF. This sequence joins TRBV12-3 or TRBV12-4 and TRBJ2-1; 8 nucleotides line up with TRBD1. CDR3 length: 14 amino acids. Losses at the gene ends were 5 bases for V and 7 bases for J; bases not matched to a gene: 7.

The chain uses TRBV10-3 and TRBJ2-7; 7 positions agree with TRBD1. V lost 8 bases to trimming and J lost 0 bases; unmatched junction nucleotides: 10. The CDR3 is 15 amino acids. Germline V gene lookup returns CDR1 ENHRY and CDR2 SYGVKD. CDR3 in amino acids: CAIREPGQSSYEQYF. CDR3 DNA sequence: TGTGCCATCCGGGAACCGGGACAGAGCTCCTACGAGCAGTACTTC.

This clonotype was observed a handful of times. This chain uses TRBV7-9 with TRBJ2-7; D possibly corresponds to TRBD1 (6 bases). Germline lookup yields CDR1 SEHNR and CDR2 FQNEAQ (reference sequence). V dropped 5 bases and J dropped 1 base, with 9 bases sitting between them. CDR3 length: 13 amino acids. The CDR3 is CASSGQKSYEQYF. The CDR3 DNA reads as TGTGCCAGCAGCGGACAGAAGTCCTACGAGCAGTACTTC.